Sequencing of this TCR beta chain was carried out in a study of T-cell memory formation after mild COVID-19. Germline CDR1 reads SGDLS; CDR2 reads YYNGEE. The junction had 6 bases not matched to a gene; V was cut back by 2 bases and J by 2 bases. This CDR3 spans 15 amino acids. TCRdb used MiXCR to reprocess the 5' RACE reads, holding one entry per CDR3 protein. The data contain more than 80,000 distinct CDR3 sequences, 15% to 20% of them singletons. The sample holds many counts of this clonotype. This chain joins TRBV9 and TRBJ2-7; 8 nucleotides match TRBD1. Sequenced material: PBMCs or a T cell subset sorted from them (not recorded which). This clonotype originated in an adult woman who had mild COVID-19 (a few samples of this study predate the infection). Cell type and time point are not known. Written as DNA, the CDR3 is TGTGCCAGCAGCGTCGCCCAGGGGGCCGCCTACGAGCAGTACTTC. It translates to CASSVAQGAAYEQYF.